One and the same sample provided the 20 T cell receptor beta chains below, sequenced in a study of cytomegalovirus exposure and HLA in healthy donors. Primers: 60 Vbeta forward and 13 Jbeta reverse. Clones were sequenced by immunoSEQ multiplex PCR, and TCRdb holds only the in-frame ones, with some missing. Among 110,000 to 150,000 clones, around 70% were seen once, and the ten largest hold roughly 1.9%. Material: PBMCs. The receptors derive from a woman aged 55-69 years in good health and CMV-seropositive.

This clone appeared a single time. The J gene is TRBJ2-7, the V gene TRBV4-1; TRBD2 matches 10 bases. With 0 bases clipped from V and 3 bases from J, the junction kept 2 bases outside the gene matches. This CDR3 spans 15 amino acids. CDR1 and CDR2 (germline): MGHRA, YSYEKL. The CDR3 sequence: CASSQDRTSGYEQYF. The CDR3 bases are TGCGCCAGCAGCCAAGACAGGACTAGCGGCTACGAGCAGTACTTC.

V usage is TRBV2 and J usage is TRBJ1-2; D call uncertain. The CDR3 is made up of 13 amino acids. The germline V gene encodes CDR1 SNHLY and CDR2 FYNNEI. Trimming left V 3 bases short and J 0 bases short, with 5 bases between. The DNA for the CDR3 is TGTGCCAGCAGTGATTCAGCTAACTATGGCTACACCTTC. Amino acids: CASSDSANYGYTF.

This clone was observed a single time. This chain links TRBV15 with TRBJ1-1, with 8 bases matching TRBD1. CDR1 LNHNV and CDR2 YYDKDF come from the germline V gene (reference sequence). The J segment lost 1 base and the V segment lost 7 bases, leaving 8 bases of the junction unmatched. The CDR3 length is 15 residues. The CDR3: CATTLDRAKNTEAFF. The CDR3, as DNA: TGTGCCACCACCTTGGACAGGGCCAAGAACACTGAAGCTTTCTTT.

The chain carries TRBV5-1 and TRBJ2-1, with 13 bases aligning to TRBD2. The V segment lost 7 bases and the J segment 7 bases; nucleotides outside the gene matches: 8. CDR1 SGHRS and CDR2 YFSETQ come from the germline V gene. The CDR3 is 15 residues long. The CDR3 DNA reads TGCGCCAGCGCACTGACTAGCGGGAGGACGAATGAGCAGTTCTTC. This encodes CASALTSGRTNEQFF.

This sequence joins TRBV6-1 and TRBJ2-3, with D perhaps TRBD2 (5 bases). Trimming shortened V by 10 bases and J by 4 bases, and 15 bases separated the two germline ends. The germline V gene encodes CDR1 MNHNS and CDR2 SASEGT. The CDR3 loop spans 13 amino acids. For the CDR3, the DNA is TGTGCCACTTCGAGGGCCTCCCCAGATACGCAGTATTTT. Translated, it gives CATSRASPDTQYF.

V and J are TRBV19 and TRBJ2-1; 7 positions agree with TRBD2. V was clipped by 3 bases and J by 6 bases; unmatched bases: 8. Germline CDR1 is LNHDA and CDR2 is SQIVND (reference sequence). The CDR3 contains 15 residues. The CDR3 nucleotides read TGTGCCAGTAGTATCATAGCGGGCGAAAGCAATGAGCAGTTCTTC. As protein: CASSIIAGESNEQFF.

This rearrangement joins TRBV14 to TRBJ2-3; TRBD2 agrees at 7 bases. CDR1 is SGHDN and CDR2 is FVKESK in the germline V gene. This CDR3 contains 16 residues. Losses at the gene ends were 3 bases for V and 5 bases for J; bases not matched to a gene: 11. The CDR3 spells CASSHFEGGRRDTQYF. CDR3 DNA: TGTGCCAGCAGCCATTTTGAGGGCGGGAGAAGAGATACGCAGTATTTT.

The chain uses TRBV9 and TRBJ1-5; TRBD1 is a possible D gene (6 bases). Trimming removed 3 bases at V and 1 base at J, with 11 bases between. The germline V gene encodes CDR1 SGDLS and CDR2 YYNGEE. The length of the CDR3 is 15 residues. The CDR3 nucleotides are TGTGCCAGCAGCGGGGGACAATCCAGCAATCAGCCCCAGCATTTT. Its protein is CASSGGQSSNQPQHF.

The chain uses TRBV10-3 and TRBJ2-7, with TRBD2 matching 9 bases. The CDR3 totals 14 residues. V shed 7 bases and J 4 bases; nucleotides not matched to a gene: 8. CDR1 ENHRY and CDR2 SYGVKD come from the germline V gene. The CDR3 sequence: CAITKGLASYEQYF. The CDR3 DNA follows: TGTGCCATCACTAAGGGACTAGCATCGTACGAGCAGTACTTC.

The CDR3 is CASSLTGRLSGANVLTF. DNA for the CDR3: TGTGCCAGCTCACTTACAGGGCGCCTTTCTGGGGCCAACGTCCTGACTTTC. J is TRBJ2-6 and V is TRBV18; possibly TRBD1 for D (6 bases). Germline values: CDR1 KGHSH, CDR2 LQKENI. Trimming pared 4 bases from V and 1 base from J, leaving 14 bases between. The CDR3 is made up of 17 amino acids. Variable domain in full (rest from reference TRBV18 and TRBJ2-6): NAGVMQNPRHLVRRRGQEARLRCSPMKGHSHVYWYRQLPEEGLKFMVYLQKENIIDESGMPKERFSAEFPKEGPSILRIQQVVRGDSAAYFCASSLTGRLSGANVLTFGAGSRLTVL.

V is TRBV5-1 and J is TRBJ2-2; 7 positions agree with TRBD2. The CDR3 loop spans 17 amino acids. V lost 4 bases, J lost 0 bases, and 9 bases stayed unmatched. Germline V gene data show CDR1 as SGHRS and CDR2 as YFSETQ. The CDR3 DNA is TGCGCCAGCAGCCTGATCAGCGGGGCCCCGAACACCGGGGAGCTGTTTTTT. Amino acids: CASSLISGAPNTGELFF.

The chain recombines TRBV2 with TRBJ2-7; D is possibly TRBD2 (6 bases). Germline V CDR1 and CDR2: SNHLY, FYNNEI. V lost 2 bases and J 1 base, leaving 9 bases between the germline ends. The CDR3 totals 14 residues. The CDR3 here is CASSELATSYEQYF. The CDR3 DNA sequence: TGTGCCAGCAGTGAACTAGCGACGTCCTACGAGCAGTACTTC. The full variable domain, with the rest looked up from reference TRBV2 and TRBJ2-7, is EPEVTQTPSHQVTQMGQEVILRCVPISNHLYFYWYRQILGQKVEFLVSFYNNEISEKSEIFDDQFSVERPDGSNFTLKIRSTKLEDSAMYFCASSELATSYEQYFGPGTRLTVT.

V and J are TRBV5-1 and TRBJ2-7; 8 bases match TRBD1. This CDR3 contains 13 residues. Germline V lookup: CDR1 SGHRS, CDR2 YFSETQ. With 3 bases clipped from V and 5 bases from J, the junction kept 4 bases outside the gene matches. CDR3 DNA sequence: TGCGCCAGCAGCTCCCGGACAGGGAACGAGCAGTACTTC. This gives the protein CASSSRTGNEQYF.

V is TRBV7-9 and J is TRBJ2-7, with 9 bases that match TRBD1. This CDR3 region has 16 residues. With V trimmed by 4 bases and J by 1 base, 8 bases remained unmatched. CDR1 and CDR2 from the germline V gene are SEHNR and FQNEAQ (reference sequence). The chain's CDR3 is CASSSSGTGISYEQYF. CDR3 bases: TGTGCCAGCAGCTCCTCCGGGACAGGGATTTCCTACGAGCAGTACTTC.

The chain links TRBV28 to TRBJ2-5, with TRBD2 identical over 15 bases. This CDR3 has 17 residues. The trim removed 6 bases at V and 5 bases at J, leaving 10 bases unmatched. The germline CDR1 and CDR2 sequences are MDHEN and SYDVKM. The CDR3 DNA reads as TGTGCCAGCAGAGTCGGGACTAGCGGGAGGTTCGGGGAGACCCAGTACTTC. It yields the protein CASRVGTSGRFGETQYF. Together with reference TRBV28 and TRBJ2-5, the CDR3 gives the full variable domain: DVKVTQSSRYLVKRTGEKVFLECVQDMDHENMFWYRQDPGLGLRLIYFSYDVKMKEKGDIPEGYSVSREKKERFSLILESASTNQTSMYLCASRVGTSGRFGETQYFGPGTRLLVL.

The gene calls are TRBV7-9 and TRBJ2-2, with 14 bases that match TRBD2. Germline V gene sequence: CDR1 SEHNR, CDR2 FQNEAQ (reference sequence). The CDR3 runs 19 residues. V trimming: 3 bases; J trimming: 2 bases; junction bases outside the gene matches: 8. The CDR3 DNA reads TGTGCCAGCAGCTTCTTACGACTAGCGGGAGGGCCCAACACCGGGGAGCTGTTTTTT. This codes for CASSFLRLAGGPNTGELFF.

The genes are TRBV12-2 and TRBJ2-3; the D call TRBD2 from the table was never checked on the DNA. TRBV12-2 is designated a pseudogene. This CDR3 is 16 amino acids long. CDR3 sequence reads: CASRMPSYSSTDTQYF. The CDR3 region has the DNA TGTGCAAGTCGCATGCCTAGCTACTCTAGCACAGATACGCAGTATTTT.

J is TRBJ2-3 and V is TRBV5-1; D remains unclear. In germline, CDR1 is SGHRS, CDR2 YFSETQ. Trimming removed 4 bases at V and 5 bases at J, with 8 bases between. The CDR3 spans 12 residues. The CDR3 DNA reads as TGCGCCAGCAGCCTTTCCGGAGATACGCAGTATTTT. The encoded protein is CASSLSGDTQYF.

The rearrangement joins TRBV5-1 to TRBJ2-3; 10 nucleotides agree with TRBD2. Trimming cost V 3 bases and J 5 bases; bases outside gene matches: 15. Germline CDR1 reads SGHRS; CDR2 reads YFSETQ. The CDR3 is made up of 18 amino acids. CDR3 sequence reads: CASSSAPPGTSEEDTQYF. The CDR3 nucleotides are TGCGCCAGCAGCTCCGCTCCACCCGGGACTAGCGAAGAAGATACGCAGTATTTT. Full variable domain (rest looked up from reference TRBV5-1 and TRBJ2-3): KAGVTQTPRYLIKTRGQQVTLSCSPISGHRSVSWYQQTPGQGLQFLFEYFSETQRNKGNFPGRFSGRQFSNSRSEMNVSTLELGDSALYLCASSSAPPGTSEEDTQYFGPGTRLTVL.

The chain joins TRBV5-1 to TRBJ1-4; 9 positions match TRBD1. V lost 4 bases to trimming and J lost 7 bases; unmatched junction nucleotides: 8. The CDR3 is made up of 15 amino acids. Germline values: CDR1 SGHRS, CDR2 YFSETQ. The CDR3 DNA is TGCGCCAGCAGCCGCATGGGGACAGGGACTGAAAAACTGTTTTTT. As protein: CASSRMGTGTEKLFF.